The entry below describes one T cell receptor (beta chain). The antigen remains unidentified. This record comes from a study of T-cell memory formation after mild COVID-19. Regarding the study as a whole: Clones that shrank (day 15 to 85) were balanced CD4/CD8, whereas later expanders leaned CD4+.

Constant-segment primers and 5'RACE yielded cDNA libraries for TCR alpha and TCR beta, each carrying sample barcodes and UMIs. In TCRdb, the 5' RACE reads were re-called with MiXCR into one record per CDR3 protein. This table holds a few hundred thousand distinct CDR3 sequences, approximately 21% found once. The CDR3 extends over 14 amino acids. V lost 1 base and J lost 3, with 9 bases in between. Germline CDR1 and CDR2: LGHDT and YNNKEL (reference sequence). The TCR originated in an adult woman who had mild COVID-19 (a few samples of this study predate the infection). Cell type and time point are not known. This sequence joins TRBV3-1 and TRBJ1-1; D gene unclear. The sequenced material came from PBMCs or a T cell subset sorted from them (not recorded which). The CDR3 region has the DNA TGTGCCAGCAGCCAAGTTAGTTCGGACACTGAAGCTTTCTTT. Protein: CASSQVSSDTEAFF.